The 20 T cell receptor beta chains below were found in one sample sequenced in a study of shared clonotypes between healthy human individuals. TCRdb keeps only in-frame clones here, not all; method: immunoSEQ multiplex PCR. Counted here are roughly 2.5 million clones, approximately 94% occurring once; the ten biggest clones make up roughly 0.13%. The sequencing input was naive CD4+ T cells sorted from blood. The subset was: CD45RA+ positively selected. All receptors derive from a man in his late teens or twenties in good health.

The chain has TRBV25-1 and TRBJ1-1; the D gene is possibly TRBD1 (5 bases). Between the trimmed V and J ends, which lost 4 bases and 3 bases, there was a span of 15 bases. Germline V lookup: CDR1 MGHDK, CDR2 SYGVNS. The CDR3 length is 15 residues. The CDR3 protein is CASSGTALGDTEAFF. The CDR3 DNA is TGTGCCAGCAGTGGAACAGCCCTGGGGGACACTGAAGCTTTCTTT.

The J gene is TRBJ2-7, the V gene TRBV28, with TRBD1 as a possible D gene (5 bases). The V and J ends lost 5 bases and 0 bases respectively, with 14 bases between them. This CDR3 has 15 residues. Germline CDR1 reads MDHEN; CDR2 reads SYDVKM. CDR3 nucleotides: TGTGCCAGCAGTCCCACGACAGAAATCTCCTACGAGCAGTACTTC. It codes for CASSPTTEISYEQYF.

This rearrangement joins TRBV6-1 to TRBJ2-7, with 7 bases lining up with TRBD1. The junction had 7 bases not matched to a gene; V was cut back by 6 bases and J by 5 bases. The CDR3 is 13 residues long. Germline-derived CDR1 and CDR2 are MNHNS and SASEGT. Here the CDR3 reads CASRETGFDEQYF. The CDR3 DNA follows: TGTGCCAGCAGGGAGACAGGGTTCGACGAGCAGTACTTC.

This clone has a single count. The CDR3 region is CAIRAGVQETQYF. The DNA for the CDR3 is TGTGCCATCAGGGCGGGTGTCCAAGAGACCCAGTACTTC. The V and J genes are TRBV10-3 and TRBJ2-5, with a possible D match to TRBD2 (5 bases). The CDR3 sequence is 13 residues long. Deletions cut 6 bases from V and 1 base from J, with 9 bases between. Per the germline V gene, CDR1 is ENHRY and CDR2 is SYGVKD.

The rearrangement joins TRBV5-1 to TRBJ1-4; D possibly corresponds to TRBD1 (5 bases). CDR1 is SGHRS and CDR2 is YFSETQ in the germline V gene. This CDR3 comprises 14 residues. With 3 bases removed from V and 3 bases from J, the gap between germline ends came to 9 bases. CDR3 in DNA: TGCGCCAGCAGCTCCGTGGGGGCTAATGAAAAACTGTTTTTT. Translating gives CASSSVGANEKLFF. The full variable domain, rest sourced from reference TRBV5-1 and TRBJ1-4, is KAGVTQTPRYLIKTRGQQVTLSCSPISGHRSVSWYQQTPGQGLQFLFEYFSETQRNKGNFPGRFSGRQFSNSRSEMNVSTLELGDSALYLCASSSVGANEKLFFGSGTQLSVL.

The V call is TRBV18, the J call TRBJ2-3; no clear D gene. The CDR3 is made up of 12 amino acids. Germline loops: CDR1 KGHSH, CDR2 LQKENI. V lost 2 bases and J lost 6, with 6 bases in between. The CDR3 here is CASSPTEDTQYF. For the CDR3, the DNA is TGTGCCAGCTCACCAACAGAGGATACGCAGTATTTT.

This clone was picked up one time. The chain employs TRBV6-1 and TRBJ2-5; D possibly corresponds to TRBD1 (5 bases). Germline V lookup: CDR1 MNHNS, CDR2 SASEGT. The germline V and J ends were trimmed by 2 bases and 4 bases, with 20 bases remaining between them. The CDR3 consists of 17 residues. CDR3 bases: TGTGCCAGCAGTGAAATCCCGACAGTATTCACCCTAGAGACCCAGTACTTC. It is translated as CASSEIPTVFTLETQYF.

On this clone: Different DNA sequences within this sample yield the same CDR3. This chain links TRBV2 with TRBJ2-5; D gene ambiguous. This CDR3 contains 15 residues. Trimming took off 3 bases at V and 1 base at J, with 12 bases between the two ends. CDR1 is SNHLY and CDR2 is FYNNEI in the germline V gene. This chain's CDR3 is CASSESGSPQETQYF. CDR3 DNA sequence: TGTGCCAGCAGTGAGTCAGGCTCACCCCAAGAGACCCAGTACTTC.

The CDR3 region is CASRRTSGPKNIQYF. The CDR3 bases are TGTGCCAGCAGGCGGACGTCCGGTCCCAAAAACATTCAGTACTTC. This chain joins TRBV2 and TRBJ2-4, with no clear D. CDR1 SNHLY and CDR2 FYNNEI come from the germline V gene. With 6 bases removed from V and 2 bases from J, the gap between germline ends came to 14 bases. The CDR3 contains 15 residues. Based on the CDR3 plus reference TRBV2 and TRBJ2-4, the full variable domain is EPEVTQTPSHQVTQMGQEVILRCVPISNHLYFYWYRQILGQKVEFLVSFYNNEISEKSEIFDDQFSVERPDGSNFTLKIRSTKLEDSAMYFCASRRTSGPKNIQYFGAGTRLSVL.

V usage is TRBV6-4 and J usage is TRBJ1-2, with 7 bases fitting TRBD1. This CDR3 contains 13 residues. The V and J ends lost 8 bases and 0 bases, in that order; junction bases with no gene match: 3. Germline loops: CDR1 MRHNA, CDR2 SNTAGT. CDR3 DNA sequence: TGTGCCAGCCCGACAGGGCCTAACTATGGCTACACCTTC. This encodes CASPTGPNYGYTF.

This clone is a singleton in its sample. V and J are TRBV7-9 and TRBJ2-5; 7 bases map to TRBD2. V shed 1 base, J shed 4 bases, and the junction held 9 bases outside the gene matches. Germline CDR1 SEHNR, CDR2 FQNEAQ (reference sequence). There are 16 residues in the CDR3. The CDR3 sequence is CASSLELGGGGETQYF. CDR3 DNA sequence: TGTGCCAGCAGCTTAGAGTTGGGCGGGGGAGGAGAGACCCAGTACTTC.

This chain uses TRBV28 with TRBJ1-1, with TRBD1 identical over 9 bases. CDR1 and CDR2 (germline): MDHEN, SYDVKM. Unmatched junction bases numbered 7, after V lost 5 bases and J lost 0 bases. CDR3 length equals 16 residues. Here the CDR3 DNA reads TGTGCCAGCAGTCCAGGGACAGGGTCAATGAACACTGAAGCTTTCTTT. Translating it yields CASSPGTGSMNTEAFF.

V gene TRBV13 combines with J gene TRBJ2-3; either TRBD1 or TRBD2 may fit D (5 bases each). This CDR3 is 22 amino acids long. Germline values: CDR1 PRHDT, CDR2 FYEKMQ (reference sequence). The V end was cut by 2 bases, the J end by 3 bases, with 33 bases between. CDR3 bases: TGTGCCAGCAGCTTAATATCATGGCAACTAGAGGGGAATGAAGAGGATACAGATACGCAGTATTTT. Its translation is CASSLISWQLEGNEEDTDTQYF.

The CDR3 DNA reads TGTGCCAGCCAACGGACTAGCGGGGACTACGAGCAGTACTTC. Residues: CASQRTSGDYEQYF. The rearrangement links TRBV28 to TRBJ2-7; 12 bases match TRBD2. Trimming took 8 bases from V and 3 from J; bases not matched to a gene: 5. Germline-derived CDR1 and CDR2 are MDHEN and SYDVKM. CDR3 length equals 14 residues.

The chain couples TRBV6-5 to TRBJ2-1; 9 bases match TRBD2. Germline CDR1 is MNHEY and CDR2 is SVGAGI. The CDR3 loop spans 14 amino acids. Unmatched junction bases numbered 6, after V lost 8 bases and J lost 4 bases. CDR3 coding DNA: TGTGCCAGCGCGCGGGGGGGCCCTTACAATGAGCAGTTCTTC. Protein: CASARGGPYNEQFF.

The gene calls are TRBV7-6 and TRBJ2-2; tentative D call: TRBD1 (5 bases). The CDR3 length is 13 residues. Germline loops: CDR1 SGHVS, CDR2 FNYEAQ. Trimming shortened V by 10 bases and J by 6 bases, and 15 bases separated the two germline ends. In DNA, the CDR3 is TGTGCCACCAGGCCCAGGGTGGCCGGGGAGCTGTTTTTT. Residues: CATRPRVAGELFF.

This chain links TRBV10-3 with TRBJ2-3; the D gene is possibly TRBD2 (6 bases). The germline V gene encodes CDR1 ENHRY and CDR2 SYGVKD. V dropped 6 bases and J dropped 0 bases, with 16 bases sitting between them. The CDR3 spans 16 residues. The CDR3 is CAISTNLALSTDTQYF. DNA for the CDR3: TGTGCCATCAGCACGAACCTAGCGCTTAGCACAGATACGCAGTATTTT.

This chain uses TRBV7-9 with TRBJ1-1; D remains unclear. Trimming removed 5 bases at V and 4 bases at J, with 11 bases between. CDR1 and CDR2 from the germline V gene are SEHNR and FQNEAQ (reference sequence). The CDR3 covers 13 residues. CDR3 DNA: TGTGCCAGCAGCCCCATCGCGGGCACTGAAGCTTTCTTT. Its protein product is CASSPIAGTEAFF.

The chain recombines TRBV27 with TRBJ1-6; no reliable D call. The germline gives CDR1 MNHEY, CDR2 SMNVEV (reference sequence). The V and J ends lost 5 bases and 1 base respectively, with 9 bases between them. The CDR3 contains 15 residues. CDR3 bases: TGTGCCAGCAGTCCCGGTGCGTCCTATAATTCACCCCTCCACTTT. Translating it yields CASSPGASYNSPLHF.

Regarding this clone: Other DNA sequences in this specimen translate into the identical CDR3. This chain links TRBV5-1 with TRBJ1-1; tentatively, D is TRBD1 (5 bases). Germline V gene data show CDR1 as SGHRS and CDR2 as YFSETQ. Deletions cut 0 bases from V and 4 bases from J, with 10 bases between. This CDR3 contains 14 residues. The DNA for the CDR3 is TGCGCCAGCAGCTTGGACGGGGCGGGCACTGAAGCTTTCTTT. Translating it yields CASSLDGAGTEAFF.